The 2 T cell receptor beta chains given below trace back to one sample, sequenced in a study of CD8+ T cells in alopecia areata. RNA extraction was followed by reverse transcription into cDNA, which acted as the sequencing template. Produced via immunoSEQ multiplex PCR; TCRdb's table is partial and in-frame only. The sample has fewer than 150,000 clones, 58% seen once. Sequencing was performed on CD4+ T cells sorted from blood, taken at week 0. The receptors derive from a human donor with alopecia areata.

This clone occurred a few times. The CDR3 loop is CASIQEGMNTEAFF. DNA of the CDR3: TGTGCCAGCATCCAGGAGGGGATGAACACTGAAGCTTTCTTT. The J gene is TRBJ1-1, the V gene TRBV7-9; weak D call: TRBD1 (5 bases). The CDR3 runs to 14 residues. Trimming stripped 7 bases from V and 0 bases from J, with 12 bases between. Germline CDR1 reads SEHNR; CDR2 reads FQNEAQ (reference sequence).

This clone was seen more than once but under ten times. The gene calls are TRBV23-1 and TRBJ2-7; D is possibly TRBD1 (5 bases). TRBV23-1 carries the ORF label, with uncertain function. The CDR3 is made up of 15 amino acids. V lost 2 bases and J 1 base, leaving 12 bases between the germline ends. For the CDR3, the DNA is TGCGCCAGCAGTCAACTGCAGGGCGGTTCCTACGAGCAGTACTTC. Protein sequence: CASSQLQGGSYEQYF.